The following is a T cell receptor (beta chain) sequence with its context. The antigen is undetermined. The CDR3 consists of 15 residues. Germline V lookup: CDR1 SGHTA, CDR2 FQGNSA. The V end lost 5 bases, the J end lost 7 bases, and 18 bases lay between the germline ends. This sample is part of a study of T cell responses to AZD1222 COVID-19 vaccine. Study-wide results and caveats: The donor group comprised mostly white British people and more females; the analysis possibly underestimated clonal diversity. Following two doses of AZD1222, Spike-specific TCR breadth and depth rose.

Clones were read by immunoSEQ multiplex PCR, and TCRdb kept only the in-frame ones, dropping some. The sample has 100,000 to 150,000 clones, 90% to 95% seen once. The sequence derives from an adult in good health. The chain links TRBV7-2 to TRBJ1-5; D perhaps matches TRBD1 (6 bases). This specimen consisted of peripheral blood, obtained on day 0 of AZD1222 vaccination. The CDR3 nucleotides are TGTGCCAGCAGCCGTTTCCCGGGGGCGGGACAGCCCCAGCATTTT. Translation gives CASSRFPGAGQPQHF.